Each of the 30 T cell receptor beta chains below was sequenced from the same sample in a study of T-cell reconstitution after alpha-beta-depleted transplantation in children. Preparation of the TCRbeta library involved a method that used unique molecular identifiers. A single record per CDR3 protein comes from TCRdb applying MiXCR to the PCR reads. The profile shows approximately 350,000 distinct CDR3 sequences, 10% of them singletons. The sequencing here drew on PBMCs from the stem cell graft donor, taken from the stem cell graft. The receptors stem from a human donor who donated a stem cell graft to a child with acute lymphoblastic leukemia.

The chain employs TRBV11-2 and TRBJ2-1; possibly TRBD1 or TRBD2 for D (6 bases each). Germline V gene sequence: CDR1 SGHAT, CDR2 FQNNGV. This CDR3 is 13 amino acids long. The V end was cut by 1 base, the J end by 9 bases, with 10 bases between. The CDR3 region is CASSLVRGGEQFF. CDR3 nucleotide sequence: TGTGCCAGCAGCTTAGTCAGGGGAGGTGAGCAGTTCTTC.

This clonotype appeared many times. V is TRBV7-9 and J is TRBJ2-6; D gene uncertain. CDR3 size: 14 residues. The germline V and J ends were trimmed by 2 bases and 0 bases, with 2 bases remaining between them. From germline, CDR1 is SEHNR and CDR2 FQNEAQ (reference sequence). CDR3 bases: TGTGCCAGCAGCTTACGCTCTGGGGCCAACGTCCTGACTTTC. Its translation is CASSLRSGANVLTF.

This clonotype showed up many times. V usage is TRBV30 and J usage is TRBJ1-2; D possibly corresponds to TRBD1 (5 bases). V lost 4 bases and J 2 bases, leaving 11 bases between the germline ends. This CDR3 is 13 amino acids long. Germline V gene sequence: CDR1 GTSNPN, CDR2 SVGIG (reference sequence). In DNA form, the CDR3 reads TGTGCCTGGAATAATGGGGGGAACTATGGCTACACCTTC. This encodes CAWNNGGNYGYTF.

This clonotype was counted between two and nine times. The gene calls are TRBV7-2 and TRBJ1-5; maybe TRBD1 (5 bases). The CDR3 consists of 13 residues. Germline CDR1 is SGHTA and CDR2 is FQGNSA. The V end lost 2 bases, the J end lost 6 bases, and 8 bases lay between the germline ends. The CDR3 DNA sequence: TGTGCCAGCAGCTTAAAGGGGATTCAGCCCCAGCATTTT. Its protein product is CASSLKGIQPQHF.

This clonotype was seen only a few times. The CDR3 reads CASTLEREDTGELFF. Written as DNA, the CDR3 is TGTGCCAGCACCCTGGAGAGGGAGGACACCGGGGAGCTGTTTTTT. This chain joins TRBV12-3 or TRBV12-4 and TRBJ2-2; D is perhaps TRBD2 (6 bases). V was cut by 7 bases and J by 3 bases, with 15 bases left in between. The CDR3 is 15 residues long.

In this sample, this clonotype turned up a few times. The V call is TRBV5-1, the J call TRBJ1-6; no reliable D call. Germline CDR1 is SGHRS and CDR2 is YFSETQ. V lost 0 bases, J lost 7 bases, and 11 bases lay in between. This CDR3 comprises 15 residues. For the CDR3, the DNA is TGCGCCAGCAGCTTGGCGGGTCTCTTAAATTCACCCCTCCACTTT. Its translation is CASSLAGLLNSPLHF.

This clonotype was detected a few times. J is TRBJ1-1 and V is TRBV29-1; TRBD1 is a possible D gene (5 bases). The V end was cut by 6 bases, the J end by 10 bases, with 6 bases between. This CDR3 region has 8 residues. Germline V lookup: CDR1 SQVTM, CDR2 ANQGSEA. DNA for the CDR3: TGCAGCGTGGGGACAGCTTTCTTT. Its translation: CSVGTAFF.

This clonotype was recorded many times. J is TRBJ2-1 and V is TRBV9; D might be TRBD1 (5 bases). CDR1 is SGDLS, CDR2 YYNGEE, per germline. Trimming stripped 7 bases from V and 1 base from J, with 12 bases between. The CDR3 is 14 residues long. CDR3 DNA: TGTGCCAGCTCTGGGGCAGGGTCCTACAATGAGCAGTTCTTC. This codes for CASSGAGSYNEQFF.

In this sample, this clonotype turned up a few times. The chain employs TRBV12-3 or TRBV12-4 and TRBJ1-1; possible D gene TRBD1, 5 bases. The CDR3 is made up of 14 amino acids. Trimming stripped 6 bases from V and 0 bases from J, with 11 bases between. The CDR3 spells CASRRWGLNTEAFF. The CDR3 nucleotides are TGTGCCAGCAGGAGATGGGGGTTGAACACTGAAGCTTTCTTT.

This CDR3 reads CASSLVPQTGNTEAFF. The CDR3 bases are TGCGCCAGCAGCTTGGTCCCCCAGACAGGGAACACTGAAGCTTTCTTT. The V and J genes are TRBV5-1 and TRBJ1-1; perhaps TRBD1 as D (6 bases). V gave up 0 bases and J gave up 1 base, with 13 bases separating them. This CDR3 has 16 residues. CDR1 and CDR2 from the germline V gene are SGHRS and YFSETQ.

Of note for this clonotype: Given a much more abundant clone one base away, this may be a read error. J is TRBJ1-5 and V is TRBV5-6, with a possible D match to TRBD1 (6 bases). CDR1 SGHDT and CDR2 YYEEEE come from the germline V gene. Trimming took 4 bases from V and 0 from J, leaving 8 bases between them. The CDR3 sequence is 14 residues long. The CDR3: CASSRTDSNQPQHF. The CDR3 DNA follows: TGTGCCAGCAGCCGGACAGATAGCAATCAGCCCCAGCATTTT.

At least ten counts were recorded for this clonotype. The chain uses TRBV20-1 and TRBJ1-4, with D perhaps matching TRBD1 (6 bases). V was pared by 3 bases and J by 6 bases, with 17 bases between. Germline V lookup: CDR1 DFQATT, CDR2 SNEGSKA (reference sequence). The CDR3 length is 15 residues. CDR3 bases: TGCAGTGCTAGTGCCATGTCGGGGGCTCATGAAAAACTGTTTTTT. Encoded protein: CSASAMSGAHEKLFF.

This clonotype was seen more than once but under ten times. The V call is TRBV12-3 or TRBV12-4, the J call TRBJ1-2; D ambiguous. V lost 7 bases and J 4 bases, leaving 19 bases between the germline ends. The CDR3 loop spans 15 amino acids. For the CDR3, the DNA is TGTGCCAGCATTGACTACACTGACTATACCTATGGCTACACCTTC. It is translated as CASIDYTDYTYGYTF.

This clonotype appeared a few times. This rearrangement joins TRBV7-2 to TRBJ2-7; 11 bases are a match to TRBD2. The CDR3 covers 17 residues. The V segment lost 4 bases and the J segment 0 bases; nucleotides outside the gene matches: 8. Germline CDR1 is SGHTA and CDR2 is FQGNSA. The CDR3 region is CASSSPGGTSGSYEQYF. The CDR3 nucleotides are TGTGCCAGCAGCTCCCCGGGGGGGACTAGCGGCTCCTACGAGCAGTACTTC.

J is TRBJ2-7 and V is TRBV5-8, with a tentative D call TRBD1 (6 bases). V lost 1 base and J 7 bases, leaving 15 bases between the germline ends. The CDR3 contains 14 residues. Germline V CDR1 and CDR2: SGHTS, YDEGEE. The CDR3 DNA follows: TGTGCCAGCAGCTTGCAGGGGCGGTATGGGGAGCAGTACTTC. It encodes CASSLQGRYGEQYF. The full variable domain, completed using reference TRBV5-8 and TRBJ2-7, is EAGVTQSPTHLIKTRGQQATLRCSPISGHTSVYWYQQALGLGLQFLLWYDEGEERNRGNFPPRFSGRQFPNYSSELNVNALELEDSALYLCASSLQGRYGEQYFGPGTRLTVT.

At least ten counts were recorded for this clonotype. This chain links TRBV5-6 with TRBJ2-3, with D hard to call. The CDR3 is 14 amino acids. The germline gives CDR1 SGHDT, CDR2 YYEEEE. V was trimmed by 0 bases and J by 2 bases, leaving 7 bases between them. CDR3 nucleotide sequence: TGTGCCAGCAGCTTGGTCGCGTACACAGATACGCAGTATTTT. It specifies CASSLVAYTDTQYF. The whole variable domain, remainder taken from reference TRBV5-6 and TRBJ2-3, is DAGVTQSPTHLIKTRGQQVTLRCSPKSGHDTVSWYQQALGQGPQFIFQYYEEEERQRGNFPDRFSGHQFPNYSSELNVNALLLGDSALYLCASSLVAYTDTQYFGPGTRLTVL.

This clonotype was counted a few times. The V gene is TRBV12-3 or TRBV12-4, the J gene TRBJ1-4; tentative D call: TRBD1 (5 bases). V was pared by 7 bases and J by 10 bases, with 13 bases between. CDR3 length: 12 residues. CDR3 sequence reads: CASTRDFAKLFF. The DNA for the CDR3 is TGTGCCAGCACCCGGGACTTTGCAAAACTGTTTTTT.

The chain couples TRBV5-1 to TRBJ2-2; TRBD2 agrees at 9 bases. With 4 bases clipped from V and 5 bases from J, the junction kept 12 bases outside the gene matches. The germline gives CDR1 SGHRS, CDR2 YFSETQ. CDR3 length: 17 amino acids. The CDR3: CASSPGLGLAITGELFF. The CDR3 nucleotides read TGCGCCAGCAGCCCTGGTCTAGGACTAGCGATTACCGGGGAGCTGTTTTTT.

This clonotype has just a few counts. The chain recombines TRBV7-8 with TRBJ2-1, with TRBD2 identical over 10 bases. The CDR3 has 15 residues. V shed 0 bases, J shed 9 bases, and the junction held 5 bases outside the gene matches. Germline V lookup: CDR1 SGHVS, CDR2 FQNEAQ. The CDR3 is CASSLASGRVGEQFF. CDR3 bases: TGTGCCAGCAGCTTAGCCAGCGGGAGGGTCGGTGAGCAGTTCTTC.

The chain links TRBV7-2 to TRBJ2-1, with D uncertain. Trimming took 3 bases from V and 1 from J, leaving 10 bases between them. Germline values: CDR1 SGHTA, CDR2 FQGNSA. The CDR3 sequence is 15 residues long. CDR3 amino acids: CASSFWVRSYNEQFF. The CDR3 coding sequence is TGTGCCAGCAGCTTCTGGGTTCGTTCCTACAATGAGCAGTTCTTC.

This clonotype was seen more than once but under ten times. This chain links TRBV5-1 with TRBJ1-1, with 10 bases identical to TRBD1. From germline, CDR1 is SGHRS and CDR2 YFSETQ. The CDR3 spans 16 residues. Germline trimming cut 2 bases from V and 3 bases from J; bases unmatched to any gene: 7. The CDR3, as DNA: TGCGCCAGCAGCTTAGGACAGGGGGAGTTCGACACTGAAGCTTTCTTT. Encoded protein: CASSLGQGEFDTEAFF.

This clonotype was detected only a few times. The chain combines TRBV4-1 with TRBJ1-1; 9 nucleotides line up with TRBD1. With 9 bases clipped from V and 3 bases from J, the junction kept 5 bases outside the gene matches. Germline V lookup: CDR1 MGHRA, CDR2 YSYEKL. The CDR3 totals 13 residues. CDR3: CASGRDRDTEAFF. The CDR3 coding sequence is TGCGCCAGTGGTAGGGACAGGGACACTGAAGCTTTCTTT.

In this sample, this clonotype turned up many times. This chain joins TRBV5-6 and TRBJ2-7; D possibly uses TRBD1 or TRBD2 (5 bases each). CDR3 length: 13 amino acids. The ends were cut back, 4 bases at V and 6 bases at J, with 14 bases in the middle. Germline assignment: CDR1 SGHDT and CDR2 YYEEEE. In DNA form, the CDR3 reads TGTGCCAGCAGCCCCTTGGGGACGAGCGAGCAGTACTTC. This translates into CASSPLGTSEQYF.

The chain is built from TRBV11-1 and TRBJ2-7, with 7 bases identical to TRBD2. This CDR3 spans 15 amino acids. Germline V lookup: CDR1 SGHAT, CDR2 FQDESV (reference sequence). Trimming removed 5 bases from V and 1 base from J; junction bases left unmatched: 8. The CDR3 sequence: CASSTWTRQSYEQYF. The CDR3 region has the DNA TGTGCCAGCAGCACTTGGACTAGACAATCCTACGAGCAGTACTTC.

V is TRBV7-8 and J is TRBJ1-6; D not certain. This CDR3 spans 13 amino acids. With 5 bases removed from V and 7 bases from J, the gap between germline ends came to 9 bases. Germline CDR1 reads SGHVS; CDR2 reads FQNEAQ. CDR3 in amino acids: CASSPSGNSPLHF. CDR3 DNA sequence: TGTGCCAGCAGCCCCTCGGGGAATTCACCCCTCCACTTT.

This clonotype was detected only a few times. V is TRBV30 and J is TRBJ2-1; 8 bases fit TRBD2. This CDR3 region has 14 residues. CDR1 GTSNPN and CDR2 SVGIG come from the germline V gene (reference sequence). With V trimmed by 5 bases and J by 7 bases, 10 bases remained unmatched. This CDR3 is CAWGSGRTWNEQFF. As DNA, the CDR3 is TGTGCCTGGGGAAGCGGGAGAACGTGGAATGAGCAGTTCTTC.

The genes are TRBV4-1 and TRBJ2-3; a possible D gene is TRBD1 (6 bases). The CDR3 consists of 17 residues. With 2 bases removed from V and 3 bases from J, the gap between germline ends came to 18 bases. Looked up from germline, CDR1 is MGHRA and CDR2 is YSYEKL. CDR3 region: CASSQLVPGQRTDTQYF. The CDR3 DNA reads TGCGCCAGCAGCCAACTTGTCCCGGGACAAAGGACAGATACGCAGTATTTT.

This chain connects TRBV5-1 to TRBJ2-7, with D possibly TRBD1 on 5 matching bases. The V gene lost 0 bases and the J gene lost 5 bases, with 15 bases spanning the gap. The germline V gene encodes CDR1 SGHRS and CDR2 YFSETQ. This CDR3 comprises 15 residues. The DNA of the CDR3 is TGCGCCAGCAGCTTGGTTTCAGGCAGGGTCAACGAGCAGTACTTC. Its protein is CASSLVSGRVNEQYF.

The genes are TRBV4-3 and TRBJ2-7; D unclear. The CDR3 covers 14 residues. Germline CDR1 LGHNA, CDR2 YSLEER. V gave up 0 bases and J gave up 1 base, with 7 bases separating them. The CDR3, as DNA: TGCGCCAGCAGCCAAGACTGGCAGTCCTACGAGCAGTACTTC. This codes for CASSQDWQSYEQYF.

The table lists this clonotype with many counts. The chain combines TRBV3-1 with TRBJ2-1; 8 nucleotides match TRBD2. V trimming: 1 base; J trimming: 8 bases; junction bases outside the gene matches: 10. The germline V gene has CDR1 LGHDT and CDR2 YNNKEL (reference sequence). The CDR3 totals 16 residues. In DNA, the CDR3 is TGTGCCAGCAGCCAAGTCGGAGCGGGAGTGCTATATGAGCAGTTCTTC. This encodes CASSQVGAGVLYEQFF.